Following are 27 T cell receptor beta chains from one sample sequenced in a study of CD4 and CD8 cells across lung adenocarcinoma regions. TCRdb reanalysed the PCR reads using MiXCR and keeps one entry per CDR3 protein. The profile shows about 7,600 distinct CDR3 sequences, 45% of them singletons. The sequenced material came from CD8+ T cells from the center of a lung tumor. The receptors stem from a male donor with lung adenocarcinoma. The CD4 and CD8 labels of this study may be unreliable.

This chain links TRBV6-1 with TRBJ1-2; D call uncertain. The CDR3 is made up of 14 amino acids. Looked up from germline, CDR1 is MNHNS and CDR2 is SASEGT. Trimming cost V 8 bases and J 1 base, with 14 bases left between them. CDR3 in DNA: TGTGCCAGCTCCTCCCCGCGGGGTAACTATGGCTACACCTTC. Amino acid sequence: CASSSPRGNYGYTF.

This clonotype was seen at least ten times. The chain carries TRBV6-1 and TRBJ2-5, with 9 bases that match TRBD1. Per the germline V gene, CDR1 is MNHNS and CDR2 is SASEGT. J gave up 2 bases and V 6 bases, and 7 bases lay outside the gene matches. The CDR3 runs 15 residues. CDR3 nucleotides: TGTGCCAGCAGAACTCCGGACAGGGGTCAAGAGACCCAGTACTTC. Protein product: CASRTPDRGQETQYF.

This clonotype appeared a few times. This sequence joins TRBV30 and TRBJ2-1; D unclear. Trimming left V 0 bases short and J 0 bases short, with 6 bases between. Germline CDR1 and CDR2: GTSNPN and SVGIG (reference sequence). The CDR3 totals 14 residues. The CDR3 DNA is TGTGCCTGGAGTGTAGGTTCCTCCTACAATGAGCAGTTCTTC. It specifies CAWSVGSSYNEQFF.

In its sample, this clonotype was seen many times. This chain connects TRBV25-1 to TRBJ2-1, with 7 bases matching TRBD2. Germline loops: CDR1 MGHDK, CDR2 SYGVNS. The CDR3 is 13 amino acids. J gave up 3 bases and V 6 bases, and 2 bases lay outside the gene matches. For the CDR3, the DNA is TGTGCCAGCAGCCGCGGGGGCTACAATGAGCAGTTCTTC. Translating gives CASSRGGYNEQFF.

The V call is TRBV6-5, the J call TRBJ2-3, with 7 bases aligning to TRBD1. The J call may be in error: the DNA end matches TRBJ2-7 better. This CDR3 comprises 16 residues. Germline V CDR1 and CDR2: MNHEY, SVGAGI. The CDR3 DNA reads TGTGCCAGCAGTTCCCCGGGACAGAGCATCCCCTACGAGCAGTACTTC. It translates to CASSSPGQSIPYEQYF.

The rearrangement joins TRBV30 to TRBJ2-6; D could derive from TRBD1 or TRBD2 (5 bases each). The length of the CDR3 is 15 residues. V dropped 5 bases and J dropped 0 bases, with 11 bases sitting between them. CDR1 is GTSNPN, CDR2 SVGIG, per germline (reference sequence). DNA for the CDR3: TGTGCCTGGGGGAGACAGTCCTCTGGGGCCAACGTCCTGACTTTC. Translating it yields CAWGRQSSGANVLTF.

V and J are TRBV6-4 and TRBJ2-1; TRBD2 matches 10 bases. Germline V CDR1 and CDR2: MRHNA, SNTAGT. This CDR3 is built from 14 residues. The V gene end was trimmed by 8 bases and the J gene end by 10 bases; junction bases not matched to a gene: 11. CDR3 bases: TGTGCCAGCGCCTCGCTAGCGGGAGCTGGGGAGCAGTTCTTC. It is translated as CASASLAGAGEQFF.

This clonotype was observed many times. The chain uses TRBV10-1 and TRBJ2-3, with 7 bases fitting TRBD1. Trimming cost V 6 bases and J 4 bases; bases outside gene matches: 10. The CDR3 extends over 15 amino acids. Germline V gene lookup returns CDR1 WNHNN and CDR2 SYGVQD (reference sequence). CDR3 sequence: CASSADRLSSDTQYF. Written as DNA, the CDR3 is TGCGCCAGCAGCGCGGACAGGCTATCTTCAGATACGCAGTATTTT.

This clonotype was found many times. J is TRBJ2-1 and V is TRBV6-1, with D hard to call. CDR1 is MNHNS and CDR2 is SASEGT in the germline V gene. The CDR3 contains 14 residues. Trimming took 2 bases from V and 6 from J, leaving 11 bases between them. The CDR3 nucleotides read TGTGCCAGCAGTGAAATGGGGTTTTTCAATGAGCAGTTCTTC. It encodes CASSEMGFFNEQFF.

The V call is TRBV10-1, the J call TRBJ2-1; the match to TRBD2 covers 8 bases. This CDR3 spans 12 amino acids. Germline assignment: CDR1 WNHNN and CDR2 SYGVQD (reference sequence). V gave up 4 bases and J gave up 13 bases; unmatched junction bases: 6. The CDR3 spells CASSGTGGPQFF. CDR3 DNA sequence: TGCGCCAGCAGTGGGACGGGAGGGCCCCAGTTCTTC.

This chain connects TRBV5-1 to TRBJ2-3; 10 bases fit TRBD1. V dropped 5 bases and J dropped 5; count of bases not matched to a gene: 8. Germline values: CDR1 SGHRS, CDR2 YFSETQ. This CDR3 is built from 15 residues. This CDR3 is CASSSGTGAGDTQYF. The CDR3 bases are TGCGCCAGCAGTTCCGGGACAGGGGCAGGAGATACGCAGTATTTT.

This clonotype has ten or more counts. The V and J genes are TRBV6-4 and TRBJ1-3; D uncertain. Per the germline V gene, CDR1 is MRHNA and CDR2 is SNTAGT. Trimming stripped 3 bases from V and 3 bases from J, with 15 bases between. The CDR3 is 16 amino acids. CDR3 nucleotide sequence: TGTGCCAGCAGTGATGACATCCGAAGCTTTGGAAACACCATATATTTT. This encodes CASSDDIRSFGNTIYF.

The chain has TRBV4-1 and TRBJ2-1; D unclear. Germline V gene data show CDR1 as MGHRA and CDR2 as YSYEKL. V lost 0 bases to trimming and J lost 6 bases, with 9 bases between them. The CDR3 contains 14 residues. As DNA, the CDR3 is TGCGCCAGCAGCCAAGAGCTAGTAGGCAATGAGCAGTTCTTC. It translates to CASSQELVGNEQFF.

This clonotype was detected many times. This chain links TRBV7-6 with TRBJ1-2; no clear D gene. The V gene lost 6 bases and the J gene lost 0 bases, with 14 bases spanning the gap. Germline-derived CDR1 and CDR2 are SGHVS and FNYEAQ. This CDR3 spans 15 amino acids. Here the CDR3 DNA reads TGTGCCAGCAGTTCTCTCCTCTCCGCTAACTATGGCTACACCTTC. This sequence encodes CASSSLLSANYGYTF.

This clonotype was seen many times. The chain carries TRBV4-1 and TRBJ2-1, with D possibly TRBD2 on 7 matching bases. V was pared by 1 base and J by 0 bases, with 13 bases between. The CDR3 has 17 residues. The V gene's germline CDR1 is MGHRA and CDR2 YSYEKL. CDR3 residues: CASSQGGGGPSYNEQFF. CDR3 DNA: TGCGCCAGCAGCCAAGGAGGGGGGGGGCCCTCCTACAATGAGCAGTTCTTC.

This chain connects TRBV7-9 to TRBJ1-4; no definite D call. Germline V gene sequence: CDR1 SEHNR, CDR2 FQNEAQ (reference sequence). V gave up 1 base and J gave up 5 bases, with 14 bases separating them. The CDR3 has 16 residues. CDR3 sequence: CASSLVSGSKNEKLFF. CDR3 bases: TGTGCCAGCAGCTTAGTATCGGGCAGTAAGAATGAAAAACTGTTTTTT.

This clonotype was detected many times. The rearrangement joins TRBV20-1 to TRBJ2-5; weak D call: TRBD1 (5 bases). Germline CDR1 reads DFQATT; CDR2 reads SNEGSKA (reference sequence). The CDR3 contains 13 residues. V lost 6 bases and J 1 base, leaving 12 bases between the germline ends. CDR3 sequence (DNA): TGCAGTGCAGAACGACAGCCCCAAGAGACCCAGTACTTC. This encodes CSAERQPQETQYF.

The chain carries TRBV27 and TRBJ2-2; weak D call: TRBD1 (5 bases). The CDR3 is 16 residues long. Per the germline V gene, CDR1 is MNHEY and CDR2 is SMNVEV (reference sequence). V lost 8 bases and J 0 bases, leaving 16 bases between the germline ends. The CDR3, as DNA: TGTGCCAGCCAAAGGGGTCTAGGCTCGAACACCGGGGAGCTGTTTTTT. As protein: CASQRGLGSNTGELFF.

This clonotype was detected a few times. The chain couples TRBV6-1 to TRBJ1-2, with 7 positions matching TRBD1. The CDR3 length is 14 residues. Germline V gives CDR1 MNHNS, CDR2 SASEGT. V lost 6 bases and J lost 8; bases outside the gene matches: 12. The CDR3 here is CASRGTEPPPGYTF. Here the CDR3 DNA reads TGTGCCAGCAGGGGGACAGAACCGCCCCCCGGCTACACCTTC.

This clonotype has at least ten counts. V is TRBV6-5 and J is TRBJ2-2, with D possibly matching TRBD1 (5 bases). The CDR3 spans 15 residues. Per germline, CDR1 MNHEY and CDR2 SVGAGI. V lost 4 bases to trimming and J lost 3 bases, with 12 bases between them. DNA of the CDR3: TGTGCCAGCAGTTCCCAGGGCGGTGACACCGGGGAGCTGTTTTTT. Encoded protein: CASSSQGGDTGELFF.

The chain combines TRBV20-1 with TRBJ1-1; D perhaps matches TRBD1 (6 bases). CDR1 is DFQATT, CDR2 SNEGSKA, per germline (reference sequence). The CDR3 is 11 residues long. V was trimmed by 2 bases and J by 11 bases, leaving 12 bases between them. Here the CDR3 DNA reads TGCAGTGCTAGAACTAACGACAGGGCTTTCTTT. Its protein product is CSARTNDRAFF.

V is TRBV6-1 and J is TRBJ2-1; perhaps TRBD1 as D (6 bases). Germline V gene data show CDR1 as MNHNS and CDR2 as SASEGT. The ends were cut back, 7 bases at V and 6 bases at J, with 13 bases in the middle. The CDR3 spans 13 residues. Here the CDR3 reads CASTPKGGNEQFF. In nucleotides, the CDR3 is TGTGCCAGCACCCCGAAAGGGGGCAATGAGCAGTTCTTC.

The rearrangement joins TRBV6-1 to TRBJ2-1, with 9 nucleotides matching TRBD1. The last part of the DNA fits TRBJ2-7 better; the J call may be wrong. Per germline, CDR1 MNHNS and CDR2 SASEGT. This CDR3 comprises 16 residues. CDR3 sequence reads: CASSPSRDRARYEQYF. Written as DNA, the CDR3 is TGTGCCAGCAGCCCAAGCCGGGACAGGGCTCGATACGAGCAGTACTTC.

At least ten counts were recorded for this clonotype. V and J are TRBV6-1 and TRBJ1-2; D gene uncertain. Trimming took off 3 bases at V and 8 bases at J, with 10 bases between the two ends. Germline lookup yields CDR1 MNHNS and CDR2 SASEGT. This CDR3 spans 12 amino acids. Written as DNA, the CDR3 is TGTGCCAGCAGTGAGGGATTGGGAGGCTACACCTTC. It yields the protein CASSEGLGGYTF.

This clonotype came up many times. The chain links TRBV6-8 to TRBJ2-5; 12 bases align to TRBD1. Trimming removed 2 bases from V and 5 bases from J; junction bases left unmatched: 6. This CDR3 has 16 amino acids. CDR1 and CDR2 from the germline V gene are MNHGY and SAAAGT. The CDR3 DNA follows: TGTGCCAGCAGTTACCGGGGACAGGGGGCAGATGAGACCCAGTACTTC. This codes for CASSYRGQGADETQYF.

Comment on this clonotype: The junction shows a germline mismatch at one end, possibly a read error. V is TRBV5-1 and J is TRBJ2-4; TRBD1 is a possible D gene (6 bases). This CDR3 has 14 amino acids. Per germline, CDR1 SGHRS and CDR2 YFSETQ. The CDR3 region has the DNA TGCGGCAGCAGGGGTCTGGGAGCCAAAAACATTCAGTACTTC. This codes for CGSRGLGAKNIQYF. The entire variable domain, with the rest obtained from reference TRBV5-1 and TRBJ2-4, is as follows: KAGVTQTPRYLIKTRGQQVTLSCSPISGHRSVSWYQQTPGQGLQFLFEYFSETQRNKGNFPGRFSGRQFSNSRSEMNVSTLELGDSALYLCGSRGLGAKNIQYFGAGTRLSVL.

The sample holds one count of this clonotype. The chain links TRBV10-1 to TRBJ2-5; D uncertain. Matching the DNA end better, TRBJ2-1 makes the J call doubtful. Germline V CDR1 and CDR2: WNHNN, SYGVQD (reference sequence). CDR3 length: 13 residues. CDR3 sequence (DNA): TGCGCCAGCAGTGAGTCGGGTAGGGTAGAGCAGTTCTTC. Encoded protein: CASSESGRVEQFF.